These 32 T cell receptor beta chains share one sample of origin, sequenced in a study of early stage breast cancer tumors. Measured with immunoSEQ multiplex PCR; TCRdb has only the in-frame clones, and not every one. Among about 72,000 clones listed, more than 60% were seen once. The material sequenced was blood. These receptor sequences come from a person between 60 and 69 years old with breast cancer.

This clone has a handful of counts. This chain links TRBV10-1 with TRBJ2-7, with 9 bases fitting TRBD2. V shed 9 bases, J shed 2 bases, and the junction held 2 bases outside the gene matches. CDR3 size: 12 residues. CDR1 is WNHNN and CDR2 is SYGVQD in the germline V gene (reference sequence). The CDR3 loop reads CASSGGTYEQYF. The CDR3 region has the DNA TGCGCCAGTAGCGGGGGTACCTACGAGCAGTACTTC.

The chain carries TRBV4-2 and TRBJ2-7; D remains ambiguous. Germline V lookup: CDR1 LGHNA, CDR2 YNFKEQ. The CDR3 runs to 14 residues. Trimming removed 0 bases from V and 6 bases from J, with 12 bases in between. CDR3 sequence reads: CASSQDGQLPEQYF. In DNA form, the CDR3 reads TGTGCCAGCAGCCAAGATGGGCAGTTACCCGAGCAGTACTTC.

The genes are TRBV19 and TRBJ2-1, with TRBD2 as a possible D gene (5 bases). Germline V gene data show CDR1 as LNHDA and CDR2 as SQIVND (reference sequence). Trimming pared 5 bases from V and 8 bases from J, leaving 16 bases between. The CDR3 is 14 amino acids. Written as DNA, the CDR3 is TGTGCCAGTAGTTCCCTGGACTGGACCCATGAGCAGTTCTTC. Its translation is CASSSLDWTHEQFF.

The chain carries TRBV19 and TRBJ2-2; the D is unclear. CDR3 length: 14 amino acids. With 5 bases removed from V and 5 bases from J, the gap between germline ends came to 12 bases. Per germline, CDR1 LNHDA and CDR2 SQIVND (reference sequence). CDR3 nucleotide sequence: TGTGCCAGTAGTTCCACGGCTGGGACCGGGGAGCTGTTTTTT. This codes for CASSSTAGTGELFF. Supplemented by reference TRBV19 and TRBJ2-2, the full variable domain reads DGGITQSPKYLFRKEGQNVTLSCEQNLNHDAMYWYRQDPGQGLRLIYYSQIVNDFQKGDIAEGYSVSREKKESFPLTVTSAQKNPTAFYLCASSSTAGTGELFFGEGSRLTVL.

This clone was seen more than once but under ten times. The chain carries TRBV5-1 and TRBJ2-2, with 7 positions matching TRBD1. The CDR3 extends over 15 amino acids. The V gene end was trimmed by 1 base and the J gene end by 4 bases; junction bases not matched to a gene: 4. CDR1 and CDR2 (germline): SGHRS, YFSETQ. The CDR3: CASSLTQGTTGELFF. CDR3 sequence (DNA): TGCGCCAGCAGCTTGACACAGGGGACCACCGGGGAGCTGTTTTTT.

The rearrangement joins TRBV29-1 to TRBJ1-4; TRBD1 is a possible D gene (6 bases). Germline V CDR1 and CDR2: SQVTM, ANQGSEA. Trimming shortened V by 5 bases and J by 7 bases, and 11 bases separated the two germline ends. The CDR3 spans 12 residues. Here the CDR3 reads CSVWGLGEKLFF. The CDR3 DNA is TGCAGCGTTTGGGGGCTGGGTGAAAAACTGTTTTTT.

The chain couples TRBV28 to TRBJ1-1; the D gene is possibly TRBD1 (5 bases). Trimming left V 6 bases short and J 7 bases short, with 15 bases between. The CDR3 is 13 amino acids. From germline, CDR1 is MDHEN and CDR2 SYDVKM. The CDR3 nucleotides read TGTGCCAGCAGATTTCAGGGAGTGAGTGAAGCTTTCTTT. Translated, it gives CASRFQGVSEAFF.

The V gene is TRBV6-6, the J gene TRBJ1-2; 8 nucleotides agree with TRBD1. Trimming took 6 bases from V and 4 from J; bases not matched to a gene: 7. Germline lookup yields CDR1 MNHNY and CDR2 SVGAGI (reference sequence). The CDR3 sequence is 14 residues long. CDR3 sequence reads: CASRAGGAGYGYTF. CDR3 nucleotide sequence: TGTGCCAGCAGGGCAGGGGGCGCGGGCTATGGCTACACCTTC.

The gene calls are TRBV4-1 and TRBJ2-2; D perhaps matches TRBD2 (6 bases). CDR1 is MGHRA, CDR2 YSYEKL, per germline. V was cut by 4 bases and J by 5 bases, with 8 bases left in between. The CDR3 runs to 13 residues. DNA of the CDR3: TGCGCCAGCAGCCCCCGGGGGACCGGGGAGCTGTTTTTT. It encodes CASSPRGTGELFF.

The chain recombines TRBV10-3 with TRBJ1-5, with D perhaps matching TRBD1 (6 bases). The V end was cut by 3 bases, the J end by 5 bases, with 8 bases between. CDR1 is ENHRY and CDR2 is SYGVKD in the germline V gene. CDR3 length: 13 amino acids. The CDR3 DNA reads TGTGCCATCAGTGATAACAGGGATCAGCCCCAGCATTTT. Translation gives CAISDNRDQPQHF.

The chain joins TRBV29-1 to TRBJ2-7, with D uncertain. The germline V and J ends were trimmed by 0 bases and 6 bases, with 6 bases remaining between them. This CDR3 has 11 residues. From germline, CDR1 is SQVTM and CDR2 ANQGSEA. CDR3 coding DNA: TGCAGCGTTGAAGACTACGGCGAGCAGTACTTC. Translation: CSVEDYGEQYF.

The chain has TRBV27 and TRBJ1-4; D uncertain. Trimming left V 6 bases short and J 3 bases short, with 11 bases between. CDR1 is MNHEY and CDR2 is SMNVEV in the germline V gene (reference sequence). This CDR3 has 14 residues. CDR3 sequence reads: CASSALSANEKLFF. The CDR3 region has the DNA TGTGCCAGCAGCGCACTTTCGGCTAATGAAAAACTGTTTTTT.

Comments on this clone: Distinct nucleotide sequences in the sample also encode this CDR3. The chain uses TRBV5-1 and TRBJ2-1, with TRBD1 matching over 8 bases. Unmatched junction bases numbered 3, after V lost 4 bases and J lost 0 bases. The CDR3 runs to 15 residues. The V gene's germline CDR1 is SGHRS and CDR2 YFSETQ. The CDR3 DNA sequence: TGCGCCAGCAGCCTCGGACAGGGCTCCTACAATGAGCAGTTCTTC. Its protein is CASSLGQGSYNEQFF.

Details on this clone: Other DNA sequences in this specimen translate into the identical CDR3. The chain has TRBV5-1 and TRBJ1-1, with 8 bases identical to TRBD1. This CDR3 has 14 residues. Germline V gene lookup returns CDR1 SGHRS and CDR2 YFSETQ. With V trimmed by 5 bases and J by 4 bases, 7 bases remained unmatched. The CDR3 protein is CASSPGGLGTEAFF. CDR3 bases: TGCGCCAGCAGTCCAGGGGGCTTGGGCACTGAAGCTTTCTTT.

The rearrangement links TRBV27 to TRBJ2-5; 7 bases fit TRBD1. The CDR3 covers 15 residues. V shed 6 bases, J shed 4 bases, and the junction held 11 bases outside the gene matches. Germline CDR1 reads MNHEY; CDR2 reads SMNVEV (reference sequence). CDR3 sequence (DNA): TGTGCCAGCAGGTTTCGAATAGGGGGCAGAGAGACCCAGTACTTC. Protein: CASRFRIGGRETQYF.

CDR3 nucleotides: TGTGCCAGTAGCCTAACGTCGGCGGGACCCACAGATACGCAGTATTTT. It translates to CASSLTSAGPTDTQYF. The chain couples TRBV19 to TRBJ2-3; D possibly corresponds to TRBD2 (6 bases). The CDR3 is 16 residues long. In germline, CDR1 is LNHDA, CDR2 SQIVND (reference sequence). Trimming took 6 bases from V and 2 from J, leaving 18 bases between them.

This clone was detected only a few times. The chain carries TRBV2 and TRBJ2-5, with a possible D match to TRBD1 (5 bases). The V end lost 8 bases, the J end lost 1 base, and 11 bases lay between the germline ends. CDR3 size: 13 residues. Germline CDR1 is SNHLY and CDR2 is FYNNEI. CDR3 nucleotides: TGTGCCAGCCGAGCGACAGCCCAAGAGACCCAGTACTTC. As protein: CASRATAQETQYF.

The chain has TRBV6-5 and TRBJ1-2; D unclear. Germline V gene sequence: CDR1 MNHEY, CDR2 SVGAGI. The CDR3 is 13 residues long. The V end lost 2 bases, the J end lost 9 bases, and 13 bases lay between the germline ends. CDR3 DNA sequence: TGTGCCAGCAGTTACGGGGTTCACTCACGCTACACCTTC. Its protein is CASSYGVHSRYTF.

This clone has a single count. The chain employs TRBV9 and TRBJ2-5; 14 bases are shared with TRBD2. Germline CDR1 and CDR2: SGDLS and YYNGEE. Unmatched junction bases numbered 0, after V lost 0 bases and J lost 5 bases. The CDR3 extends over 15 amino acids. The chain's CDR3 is CASSVGLAGGETQYF. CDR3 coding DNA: TGTGCCAGCAGCGTAGGACTAGCGGGGGGGGAGACCCAGTACTTC.

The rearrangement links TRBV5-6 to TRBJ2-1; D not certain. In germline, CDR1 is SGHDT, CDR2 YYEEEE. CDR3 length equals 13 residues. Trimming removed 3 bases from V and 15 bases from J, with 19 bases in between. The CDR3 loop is CASSYLPGQLRFF. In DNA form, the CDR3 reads TGTGCCAGCAGCTACTTACCGGGCCAACTCAGGTTCTTC.

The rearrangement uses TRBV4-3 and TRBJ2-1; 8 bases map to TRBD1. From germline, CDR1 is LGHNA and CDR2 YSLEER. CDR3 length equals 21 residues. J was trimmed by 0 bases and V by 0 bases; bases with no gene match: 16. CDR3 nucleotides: TGCGCCAGCAGCCAAGATCCGCTGGGACAGGCCGCTTTGAGCTCCTACAATGAGCAGTTCTTC. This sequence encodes CASSQDPLGQAALSSYNEQFF.

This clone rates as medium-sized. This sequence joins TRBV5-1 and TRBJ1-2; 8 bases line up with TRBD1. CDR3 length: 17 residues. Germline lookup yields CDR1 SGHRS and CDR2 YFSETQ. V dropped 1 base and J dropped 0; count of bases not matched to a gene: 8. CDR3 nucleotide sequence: TGCGCCAGCAGCTTGAGGGGACAGGCGCAACCTAACTATGGCTACACCTTC. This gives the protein CASSLRGQAQPNYGYTF.

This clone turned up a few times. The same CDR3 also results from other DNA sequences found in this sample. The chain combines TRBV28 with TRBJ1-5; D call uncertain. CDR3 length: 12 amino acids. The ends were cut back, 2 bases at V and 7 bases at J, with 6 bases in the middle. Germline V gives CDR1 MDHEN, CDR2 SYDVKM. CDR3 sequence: CASSLRRQPQHF. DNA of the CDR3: TGTGCCAGCAGTTTACGGAGACAGCCCCAGCATTTT.

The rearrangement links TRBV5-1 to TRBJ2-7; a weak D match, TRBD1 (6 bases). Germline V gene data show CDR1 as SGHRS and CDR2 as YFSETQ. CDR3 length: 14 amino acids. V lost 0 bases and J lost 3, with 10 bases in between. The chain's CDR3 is CASSLDRAIYEQYF. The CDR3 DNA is TGCGCCAGCAGCTTGGACAGGGCGATCTACGAGCAGTACTTC.

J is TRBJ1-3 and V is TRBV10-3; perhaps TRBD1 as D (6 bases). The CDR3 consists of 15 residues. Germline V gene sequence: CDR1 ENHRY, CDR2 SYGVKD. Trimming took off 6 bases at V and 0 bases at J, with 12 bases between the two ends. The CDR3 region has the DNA TGTGCCATCAGACAGGGTGGCGGCTCTGGAAACACCATATATTTT. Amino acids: CAIRQGGGSGNTIYF.

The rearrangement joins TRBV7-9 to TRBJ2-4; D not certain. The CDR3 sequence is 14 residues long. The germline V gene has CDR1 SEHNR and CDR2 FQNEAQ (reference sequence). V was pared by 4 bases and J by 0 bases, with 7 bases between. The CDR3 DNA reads TGTGCCAGCAGCTCCGCAGGAGCCAAAAACATTCAGTACTTC. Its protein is CASSSAGAKNIQYF.

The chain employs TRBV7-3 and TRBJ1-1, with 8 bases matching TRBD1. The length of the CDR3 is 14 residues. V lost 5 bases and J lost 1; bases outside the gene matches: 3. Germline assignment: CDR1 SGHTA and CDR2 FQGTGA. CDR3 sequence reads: CASSPDRGNTEAFF. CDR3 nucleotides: TGTGCCAGCAGCCCCGACAGGGGGAACACTGAAGCTTTCTTT.

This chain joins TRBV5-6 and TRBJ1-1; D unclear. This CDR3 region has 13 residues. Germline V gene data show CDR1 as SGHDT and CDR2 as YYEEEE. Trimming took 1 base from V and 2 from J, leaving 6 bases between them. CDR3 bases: TGTGCCAGCAGCTTGATAACAAACACTGAAGCTTTCTTT. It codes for CASSLITNTEAFF.

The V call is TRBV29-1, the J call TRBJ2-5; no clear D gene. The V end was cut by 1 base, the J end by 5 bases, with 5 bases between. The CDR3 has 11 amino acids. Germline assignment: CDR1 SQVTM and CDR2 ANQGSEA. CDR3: CSVEVAETQYF. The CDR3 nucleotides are TGCAGCGTTGAAGTGGCGGAGACCCAGTACTTC. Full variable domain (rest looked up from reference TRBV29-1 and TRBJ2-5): SAVISQKPSRDICQRGTSLTIQCQVDSQVTMMFWYRQQPGQSLTLIATANQGSEATYESGFVIDKFPISRPNLTFSTLTVSNMSPEDSSIYLCSVEVAETQYFGPGTRLLVL.

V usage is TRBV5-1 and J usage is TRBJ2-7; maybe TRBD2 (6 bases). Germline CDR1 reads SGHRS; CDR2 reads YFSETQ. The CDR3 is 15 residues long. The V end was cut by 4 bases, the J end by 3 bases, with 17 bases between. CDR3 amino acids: CASSPGLTDLYEQYF. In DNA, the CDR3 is TGCGCCAGCAGCCCGGGACTGACGGACCTCTACGAGCAGTACTTC.

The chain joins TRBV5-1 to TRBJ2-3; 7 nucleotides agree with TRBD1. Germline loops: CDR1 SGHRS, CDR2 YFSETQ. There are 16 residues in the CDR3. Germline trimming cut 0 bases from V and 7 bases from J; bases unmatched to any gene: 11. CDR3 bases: TGCGCCAGCAGCTTGGTTCGCCAGGGGGTAGGGAATACGCAGTATTTT. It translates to CASSLVRQGVGNTQYF. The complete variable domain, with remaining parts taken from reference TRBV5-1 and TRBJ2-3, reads KAGVTQTPRYLIKTRGQQVTLSCSPISGHRSVSWYQQTPGQGLQFLFEYFSETQRNKGNFPGRFSGRQFSNSRSEMNVSTLELGDSALYLCASSLVRQGVGNTQYFGPGTRLTVL.

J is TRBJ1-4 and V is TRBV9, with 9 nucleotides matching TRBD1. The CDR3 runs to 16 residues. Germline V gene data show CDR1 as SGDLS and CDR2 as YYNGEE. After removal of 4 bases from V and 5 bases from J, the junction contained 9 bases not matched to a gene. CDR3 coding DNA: TGTGCCAGCAGCCCTGGGGGGGGACAGGGAAATGAAAAACTGTTTTTT. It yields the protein CASSPGGGQGNEKLFF.